What follows are 25 T cell receptor beta chains derived from one specimen sequenced in a study of control samples from healthy donors and cancer patients. Sequencing was performed with immunoSEQ multiplex PCR; in TCRdb, only in-frame clones are kept and a portion is missing. Among about 110,000 clones, approximately 90% were seen once, and the ten largest hold roughly 4%. Sequencing was performed on blood. These receptors originate from a human donor in good health. The donor label of this sample is uncertain.

This chain uses TRBV10-1 with TRBJ2-7, with 7 nucleotides matching TRBD2. J lost 3 bases, V lost 2 bases, and 4 bases had no gene match. From germline, CDR1 is WNHNN and CDR2 SYGVQD (reference sequence). This CDR3 region has 14 residues. The CDR3 loop is CASSEGGRGYEQYV. DNA of the CDR3: TGCGCCAGCAGTGAGGGGGGGAGGGGCTACGAGCAGTACGTC.

The CDR3 DNA follows: TGTGCCAGTAGACAGGGGTTTGAAAAACTGTTTTTT. It translates to CASRQGFEKLFF. This chain joins TRBV19 and TRBJ1-4; 7 bases are a match to TRBD1. Germline CDR1 reads LNHDA; CDR2 reads SQIVND (reference sequence). V lost 6 bases and J lost 7; bases outside the gene matches: 2. The CDR3 has 12 amino acids.

This clone was found once. The J gene is TRBJ2-3, the V gene TRBV27; TRBD2 matches at 8 bases. Losses at the gene ends were 5 bases for V and 1 base for J; bases not matched to a gene: 2. The V gene's germline CDR1 is MNHEY and CDR2 SMNVEV (reference sequence). The CDR3 covers 14 residues. The CDR3 spells CASSLSGGTDTQYF. The CDR3 bases are TGTGCCAGCAGTCTTAGCGGGGGCACAGATACGCAGTATTTT.

The V gene is TRBV7-6, the J gene TRBJ1-1, with D unclear. Trimming removed 4 bases at V and 2 bases at J, with 14 bases between. Germline loops: CDR1 SGHVS, CDR2 FNYEAQ. This CDR3 has 15 residues. For the CDR3, the DNA is TGTGCCAGCAGCTCTCAATACTCAGGAAACACTGAAGCTTTCTTT. Protein product: CASSSQYSGNTEAFF. Drawing the rest from reference TRBV7-6 and TRBJ1-1, the complete variable domain is GAGVSQSPRYKVTKRGQDVALRCDPISGHVSLYWYRQALGQGPEFLTYFNYEAQQDKSGLPNDRFSAERPEGSISTLTIQRTEQRDSAMYRCASSSQYSGNTEAFFGQGTRLTVV.

This sequence joins TRBV27 and TRBJ1-2; weak D call: TRBD1 (6 bases). Germline loops: CDR1 MNHEY, CDR2 SMNVEV (reference sequence). The CDR3 is made up of 14 amino acids. Trimming removed 7 bases from V and 5 bases from J, with 17 bases in between. CDR3 coding DNA: TGTGCCAGCACCCGAGGAAGGGGGGAATATGGCTACACCTTC. It translates to CASTRGRGEYGYTF.

This clone was detected only once. The CDR3: CASSLLAGDYNEQFF. CDR3 DNA: TGCGCCAGCAGCTTACTAGCGGGGGACTACAATGAGCAGTTCTTC. This sequence joins TRBV5-1 and TRBJ2-1; 11 bases align to TRBD2. Germline CDR1 is SGHRS and CDR2 is YFSETQ. V shed 2 bases and J 3 bases; nucleotides not matched to a gene: 1. CDR3 length: 15 residues.

This chain joins TRBV19 and TRBJ1-2, with TRBD1 identical over 9 bases. The V gene end was trimmed by 4 bases and the J gene end by 4 bases; junction bases not matched to a gene: 7. CDR3 size: 15 residues. Germline CDR1 and CDR2: LNHDA and SQIVND (reference sequence). CDR3 residues: CASSTPGQGTYGYTF. In nucleotides, the CDR3 is TGTGCCAGTAGTACCCCTGGACAGGGGACCTATGGCTACACCTTC. The full variable domain, its missing parts supplied by reference TRBV19 and TRBJ1-2, is DGGITQSPKYLFRKEGQNVTLSCEQNLNHDAMYWYRQDPGQGLRLIYYSQIVNDFQKGDIAEGYSVSREKKESFPLTVTSAQKNPTAFYLCASSTPGQGTYGYTFGSGTRLTVV.

The rearrangement uses TRBV13 and TRBJ2-1; the match to TRBD1 covers 9 bases. There are 15 residues in the CDR3. With V trimmed by 4 bases and J by 7 bases, 8 bases remained unmatched. Germline CDR1 reads PRHDT; CDR2 reads FYEKMQ (reference sequence). CDR3 sequence: CASSYGTGWDNEQFF. The CDR3 coding sequence is TGTGCCAGCAGCTACGGGACAGGGTGGGATAATGAGCAGTTCTTC.

The chain combines TRBV5-1 with TRBJ2-1, with TRBD1 as a possible D gene (6 bases). Germline-derived CDR1 and CDR2 are SGHRS and YFSETQ. V lost 0 bases and J 5 bases, leaving 6 bases between the germline ends. The CDR3 loop spans 13 amino acids. The CDR3 is CASSLAGDNEQFF. The CDR3 DNA reads TGCGCCAGCAGCTTGGCAGGGGACAATGAGCAGTTCTTC.

This clone was observed a single time. Other DNA sequences within the sample encode an identical CDR3. The chain recombines TRBV12-5 with TRBJ2-3; 7 nucleotides agree with TRBD1. The germline gives CDR1 LGHNT, CDR2 FRNRAP. J lost 2 bases, V lost 5 bases, and 4 bases had no gene match. The CDR3 runs 14 residues. The DNA for the CDR3 is TGTGCTAGTGGTAGGGACAGTCACACAGATACGCAGTATTTT. This gives the protein CASGRDSHTDTQYF.

This chain uses TRBV14 with TRBJ1-2, with D maybe TRBD1 (6 bases). V lost 1 base and J lost 8, with 11 bases in between. The CDR3 is 13 amino acids. Germline CDR1 SGHDN, CDR2 FVKESK. In DNA form, the CDR3 reads TGTGCCAGCAGCCAAGTGCGGGACACAGGCTACACCTTC. Its protein product is CASSQVRDTGYTF.

This chain uses TRBV7-6 with TRBJ1-1; no definite D call. From germline, CDR1 is SGHVS and CDR2 FNYEAQ. The V end lost 0 bases, the J end lost 1 base, and 9 bases lay between the germline ends. This CDR3 is built from 15 residues. The CDR3 reads CASSLAGIENTEAFF. The CDR3 DNA reads as TGTGCCAGCAGCTTAGCGGGCATCGAGAACACTGAAGCTTTCTTT.

The rearrangement links TRBV10-2 to TRBJ1-1, with D possibly matching TRBD1 (5 bases). The CDR3 has 15 residues. CDR1 and CDR2 from the germline V gene are WSHSY and SAAADI. V was shortened by 1 base and J by 5 bases, with 14 bases between the two germline ends. CDR3 residues: CASSEYRGWGTEAFF. In nucleotides, the CDR3 is TGCGCCAGCAGTGAGTACCGGGGGTGGGGGACTGAAGCTTTCTTT.

The chain links TRBV30 to TRBJ1-5, with D perhaps matching TRBD1 (5 bases). CDR1 is GTSNPN and CDR2 is SVGIG in the germline V gene (reference sequence). The CDR3 is 15 amino acids. V dropped 2 bases and J dropped 4 bases, with 15 bases sitting between them. CDR3 nucleotides: TGTGCCTGGAGTCACAGGCGACAGCTGAATCAGCCCCAGCATTTT. Encoded protein: CAWSHRRQLNQPQHF. The entire variable domain, with the rest obtained from reference TRBV30 and TRBJ1-5, is as follows: SQTIHQWPATLVQPVGSPLSLECTVEGTSNPNLYWYRQAAGRGLQLLFYSVGIGQISSEVPQNLSASRPQDRQFILSSKKLLLSDSGFYLCAWSHRRQLNQPQHFGDGTRLSIL.

The V gene is TRBV11-2, the J gene TRBJ1-1; D unclear. V lost 2 bases, J lost 4 bases, and 14 bases lay in between. The germline gives CDR1 SGHAT, CDR2 FQNNGV. The CDR3 has 15 amino acids. The DNA of the CDR3 is TGTGCCAGCAGCTTATCGGCTCTCTTGTCCACTGAAGCTTTCTTT. This codes for CASSLSALLSTEAFF.

A single count supports this clone. The V and J genes are TRBV11-2 and TRBJ2-7; 10 bases match TRBD1. Germline-derived CDR1 and CDR2 are SGHAT and FQNNGV. V shed 2 bases and J 5 bases; nucleotides not matched to a gene: 6. The CDR3 runs to 15 residues. The CDR3 is CASSLKPTGGHEQYF. CDR3 nucleotides: TGTGCCAGCAGCTTAAAACCGACAGGGGGCCACGAGCAGTACTTC.

The rearrangement joins TRBV6-5 to TRBJ2-1; D ambiguous. V was shortened by 2 bases and J by 8 bases, with 10 bases between the two germline ends. Germline-derived CDR1 and CDR2 are MNHEY and SVGAGI. This CDR3 comprises 13 residues. CDR3 DNA: TGTGCCAGCAGTTACGGCAGGATACATGAGCAGTTCTTC. Encoded protein: CASSYGRIHEQFF.

This clone has a count of ten or more. The chain combines TRBV12-5 with TRBJ2-3, with a weak D call TRBD2 (6 bases). This CDR3 is built from 13 residues. The ends were cut back, 7 bases at V and 7 bases at J, with 15 bases in the middle. The germline V gene has CDR1 LGHNT and CDR2 FRNRAP. Here the CDR3 reads CASASTGVNTQYF. The CDR3 region has the DNA TGTGCTAGTGCCTCAACGGGGGTTAATACGCAGTATTTT.

The CDR3 protein is CATSEGGTENEKLFF. The CDR3 DNA is TGTGCCACCAGTGAGGGAGGGACGGAGAATGAAAAACTGTTTTTT. The chain carries TRBV24-1 and TRBJ1-4, with D perhaps TRBD1 (5 bases). Germline lookup yields CDR1 KGHDR and CDR2 SFDVKD. Trimming shortened V by 4 bases and J by 5 bases, and 13 bases separated the two germline ends. The CDR3 is 15 amino acids.

V is TRBV3-1 (or the pseudogene TRBV3-2) and J is TRBJ1-2; no clear D. The CDR3 sequence is 13 residues long. The V and J ends lost 0 bases and 8 bases respectively, with 10 bases between them. Germline V gene sequence: CDR1 LGHDT, CDR2 YNNKEL (reference sequence). The CDR3 region is CASSQEPGGGYTF. CDR3 nucleotides: TGTGCCAGCAGCCAAGAGCCGGGAGGGGGCTACACCTTC.

CDR3 in amino acids: CASSLALVYNEQFF. CDR3 sequence (DNA): TGTGCCAGCAGCTTAGCTTTGGTCTACAATGAGCAGTTCTTC. The chain joins TRBV7-9 to TRBJ2-1, with D unclear. CDR1 SEHNR and CDR2 FQNEAQ come from the germline V gene (reference sequence). Trimming cost V 0 bases and J 3 bases, with 6 bases left between them. This CDR3 is built from 14 residues. The entire variable domain, with the rest obtained from reference TRBV7-9 and TRBJ2-1, is as follows: DTGVSQNPRHKITKRGQNVTFRCDPISEHNRLYWYRQTLGQGPEFLTYFQNEAQLEKSRLLSDRFSAERPKGSFSTLEIQRTEQGDSAMYLCASSLALVYNEQFFGPGTRLTVL.

About this clone itself: The junction departs from the called germline gene at one end, perhaps through a read error. The gene calls are TRBV19 and TRBJ1-1; no definite D call. This CDR3 comprises 12 residues. From germline, CDR1 is LNHDA and CDR2 SQIVND (reference sequence). The CDR3 coding sequence is TGTGCCAGTAGTAATAGGGAAACTGGAGCTTTCTTT. Protein: CASSNRETGAFF. The variable domain in full, with the rest retrieved from reference TRBV19 and TRBJ1-1, is DGGITQSPKYLFRKEGQNVTLSCEQNLNHDAMYWYRQDPGQGLRLIYYSQIVNDFQKGDIAEGYSVSREKKESFPLTVTSAQKNPTAFYLCASSNRETGAFFGQGTRLTVV.

V gene TRBV5-1 combines with J gene TRBJ1-1; 9 nucleotides agree with TRBD1. Germline CDR1 reads SGHRS; CDR2 reads YFSETQ. V shed 0 bases, J shed 6 bases, and the junction held 6 bases outside the gene matches. The CDR3 runs to 15 residues. CDR3 nucleotide sequence: TGCGCCAGCAGCTTGGGGGGACAGGGAGTTTCTGAAGCTTTCTTT. This gives the protein CASSLGGQGVSEAFF.

V and J are TRBV6-5 and TRBJ1-4; D is possibly TRBD1 (5 bases). CDR1 and CDR2 from the germline V gene are MNHEY and SVGAGI. V lost 10 bases and J lost 8, with 23 bases in between. The CDR3 loop spans 15 amino acids. CDR3 residues: CATLSDRDREEKLFF. The CDR3 nucleotides read TGTGCCACCCTGAGCGATCGGGACCGAGAGGAAAAACTGTTTTTT.

This clone showed up just once. This rearrangement joins TRBV6-1 to TRBJ2-3; D is undetermined. Germline CDR1 MNHNS, CDR2 SASEGT. CDR3 length: 14 amino acids. V was pared by 1 base and J by 0 bases, with 5 bases between. The DNA for the CDR3 is TGTGCCAGCAGTGAAGTGCTAAGCACAGATACGCAGTATTTT. Amino acid sequence: CASSEVLSTDTQYF.